Below are 29 T cell receptor beta chains sequenced from a single sample in a study of blood T cells in healthy people across ages. Through a sample-barcoded 5' primer and a J-beta primer mix, a second PCR was run for about 6 to 11 cycles. Each CDR3 protein is one row after TCRdb ran MiXCR on the 5' RACE reads. This table holds about 780,000 distinct CDR3 sequences, about a quarter found once. These same records also appear under a second study, on T cells of mothers and their children.

What was sequenced was blood. Source of these receptors: a boy aged 5 to 17 in good health.

The rearrangement links TRBV10-3 to TRBJ2-5, with TRBD2 matching 8 bases. The closer fit of TRBJ2-1 to the DNA end suggests the J call may be wrong. Germline CDR1 and CDR2: ENHRY and SYGVKD. The CDR3 consists of 14 residues. In nucleotides, the CDR3 is TGTGCCACCAGGACTAGCTTGGACTACAATGAGCAGTTCTTC. Translated: CATRTSLDYNEQFF.

About this clonotype itself: At one boundary the junction diverges from the germline segment, which might be a read error. The V gene is TRBV27, the J gene TRBJ1-6; D is unclear. The CDR3 contains 13 residues. The germline gives CDR1 MNHEY, CDR2 SMNVEV (reference sequence). The CDR3 region is CASSRVSNSPLHF. In nucleotides, the CDR3 is TGCGCCAGCAGTCGAGTCTCAAATTCACCCCTCCACTTT.

This clonotype came up many times. The rearrangement links TRBV12-3 or TRBV12-4 to TRBJ2-7; D could derive from TRBD1 or TRBD2 (7 bases each). V gave up 6 bases and J gave up 9 bases, with 21 bases separating them. The CDR3 spans 14 residues. The CDR3 loop reads CASRGGGVSSVQYF. CDR3 DNA: TGTGCCAGCAGGGGAGGGGGCGTTTCGTCGGTGCAGTACTTC.

This clonotype has only a few counts. This chain links TRBV27 with TRBJ2-5, with unresolved D. Per the germline V gene, CDR1 is MNHEY and CDR2 is SMNVEV (reference sequence). The CDR3 has 14 residues. Deletions cut 5 bases from V and 2 bases from J, with 12 bases between. CDR3 in amino acids: CASSTLDPQETQYF. CDR3 coding DNA: TGTGCCAGCAGTACCCTAGACCCACAAGAGACCCAGTACTTC.

A remark on this clonotype: The CDR3 carries no conserved terminal phenylalanine or tryptophan, so it likely arises from a read error. The chain uses TRBV29-1 and TRBJ2-4; D possibly matches TRBD1 or TRBD2 (5 bases each). V was pared by 7 bases and J by 4 bases, with 14 bases between. Germline CDR1 is SQVTM and CDR2 is ANQGSEA. CDR3 length: 13 amino acids. The DNA for the CDR3 is TGCAGCGCACAAATCAGGGAGAAAAACATTCAGTACCTC. Its protein product is CSAQIREKNIQYL.

The chain recombines TRBV23-1 with TRBJ1-4, with no clear D. TRBV23-1 is noted as an ORF with a role that remains uncertain. V lost 4 bases to trimming and J lost 6 bases, with 15 bases between them. CDR3 length: 15 amino acids. In DNA, the CDR3 is TGCGCCAGCAGTCGCCCCAGGAAGCGGGATGAAAAACTGTTTTTT. Translating it yields CASSRPRKRDEKLFF.

This clonotype came up a few times. This chain connects TRBV5-1 to TRBJ2-5; TRBD1 matches 9 bases. The assigned J gene may be wrong: the sequence end matches TRBJ2-1 better. Germline lookup yields CDR1 SGHRS and CDR2 YFSETQ. This CDR3 has 17 amino acids. The CDR3 DNA follows: TGCGCCAGCAGCCAAGGAGGACAGGGGTCGTCCAGCAATGAGCAGTTCTTC. Translation gives CASSQGGQGSSSNEQFF.

The chain has TRBV11-1 and TRBJ2-4; no reliable D call. The germline V and J ends were trimmed by 1 base and 8 bases, with 9 bases remaining between them. Looked up from germline, CDR1 is SGHAT and CDR2 is FQDESV (reference sequence). The CDR3 is 13 amino acids. CDR3 nucleotides: TGTGCCAGCAGCTTAGGTTTTGATGACATTCAGTACTTC. The encoded protein is CASSLGFDDIQYF.

This clonotype showed up just a few times. The CDR3 coding sequence is TGTGCCAGCAGCGTAGAGGGGGCCCCCTACAATGAGCAGTTCTTC. It yields the protein CASSVEGAPYNEQFF. This chain links TRBV9 with TRBJ2-1; TRBD1 agrees at 7 bases. Germline loops: CDR1 SGDLS, CDR2 YYNGEE. The J segment lost 2 bases and the V segment lost 0 bases, leaving 2 bases of the junction unmatched. The CDR3 is 15 amino acids. Complete variable domain (other parts from reference TRBV9 and TRBJ2-1): DSGVTQTPKHLITATGQRVTLRCSPRSGDLSVYWYQQSLDQGLQFLIQYYNGEERAKGNILERFSAQQFPDLHSELNLSSLELGDSALYFCASSVEGAPYNEQFFGPGTRLTVL.

The chain joins TRBV4-2 to TRBJ2-7, with 8 bases fitting TRBD2. V dropped 4 bases and J dropped 3; count of bases not matched to a gene: 8. Germline V gene sequence: CDR1 LGHNA, CDR2 YNFKEQ. This CDR3 comprises 15 residues. The CDR3 reads CASSLLREAHYEQYF. The CDR3 DNA follows: TGTGCCAGCAGCCTATTGCGGGAGGCCCACTACGAGCAGTACTTC.

This clonotype was seen a handful of times. The junction and the germline gene differ at one end; a read error may be behind it. This chain joins TRBV19 and TRBJ1-6, with D possibly TRBD1 on 5 matching bases. CDR3 size: 13 residues. Germline V gene sequence: CDR1 LNHDA, CDR2 SQIVND (reference sequence). In DNA form, the CDR3 reads TGTGCCAGTAGAATAGACAGTAATTCACCCCTCCACTTT. The encoded protein is CASRIDSNSPLHF.

As concerns this clonotype: A junction end diverges from the germline sequence, so it may reflect a read error. This chain uses TRBV5-1 with TRBJ2-6, with D unresolved. Germline V lookup: CDR1 SGHRS, CDR2 YFSETQ. CDR3 size: 15 residues. The CDR3 sequence: CASSLVASGANVLTF. The CDR3 DNA is TGTGCCAGCAGCTTGGTCGCCTCTGGGGCCAACGTCCTGACTTTC.

This chain joins TRBV9 and TRBJ1-4; a weak D match, TRBD1 (5 bases). Per germline, CDR1 SGDLS and CDR2 YYNGEE. The CDR3 spans 15 residues. V lost 5 bases to trimming and J lost 2 bases, with 13 bases between them. The CDR3 region is CASSRGIQTNEKLFF. CDR3 nucleotides: TGTGCCAGCAGTAGGGGAATTCAGACTAATGAAAAACTGTTTTTT. Full variable domain (rest looked up from reference TRBV9 and TRBJ1-4): DSGVTQTPKHLITATGQRVTLRCSPRSGDLSVYWYQQSLDQGLQFLIQYYNGEERAKGNILERFSAQQFPDLHSELNLSSLELGDSALYFCASSRGIQTNEKLFFGSGTQLSVL.

The rearrangement joins TRBV12-3 or TRBV12-4 to TRBJ2-5, with D tentatively TRBD2 (6 bases). The V end was cut by 4 bases, the J end by 2 bases, with 14 bases between. This CDR3 has 15 amino acids. The CDR3 loop reads CASSYRVAGQETQYF. The CDR3 bases are TGTGCCAGCAGTTATCGGGTGGCGGGGCAAGAGACCCAGTACTTC.

The chain links TRBV28 to TRBJ2-1; D is perhaps TRBD1 (6 bases). The J call may be incorrect, as the DNA end agrees better with TRBJ2-7. This CDR3 is built from 17 residues. Germline V gene lookup returns CDR1 MDHEN and CDR2 SYDVKM. The CDR3 loop is CASSLRVGALSSYEQYF. In nucleotides, the CDR3 is TGTGCCAGCAGTTTAAGGGTGGGGGCCCTTAGCTCCTACGAGCAGTACTTC.

A few counts support this clonotype. The V gene is TRBV20-1, the J gene TRBJ2-5; 15 nucleotides line up with TRBD2. The CDR3 is made up of 16 amino acids. V dropped 6 bases and J dropped 5; count of bases not matched to a gene: 10. Germline-derived CDR1 and CDR2 are DFQATT and SNEGSKA (reference sequence). CDR3 sequence (DNA): TGCAGTGCCCAAAAGGGGACTAGCGGGGGGAGGGAGACCCAGTACTTC. Its protein is CSAQKGTSGGRETQYF.

This clonotype appeared a few times. The rearrangement links TRBV5-5 to TRBJ1-1, with 8 nucleotides matching TRBD1. V gave up 4 bases and J gave up 2 bases; unmatched junction bases: 7. The CDR3 sequence is 15 residues long. From germline, CDR1 is SGHKS and CDR2 YYEKEE (reference sequence). The CDR3 DNA reads as TGTGCCAGCAGCGCCGGGGACAGGAGCAACACTGAAGCTTTCTTT. Translation gives CASSAGDRSNTEAFF.

The V and J genes are TRBV5-5 and TRBJ2-7, with a possible D match to TRBD2 (6 bases). CDR3 length equals 14 residues. Germline assignment: CDR1 SGHKS and CDR2 YYEKEE (reference sequence). The germline V and J ends were trimmed by 3 bases and 4 bases, with 14 bases remaining between them. The CDR3 here is CASSSGESKYEQYF. CDR3 in DNA: TGTGCCAGCAGCTCGGGAGAGTCCAAATACGAGCAGTACTTC.

A few counts support this clonotype. The chain employs TRBV21-1 and TRBJ1-4; the table's D call, TRBD1, has no DNA check behind it. TRBV21-1 is reported as a pseudogene. The CDR3 loop spans 16 amino acids. In DNA form, the CDR3 reads TGTGCCAGCAGCAAAGCAGTGGGGGGGACTAATGAAAAACTGTTTTTT. Translation: CASSKAVGGTNEKLFF.

Points on this clonotype: The CDR3 does not end in the conserved phenylalanine or tryptophan, so this is likely a read error. DNA of the CDR3: TGCAGTGCTAGAGGCCCCAGGGGAGGGAACACTGAAGCTTTCCTT. Its translation: CSARGPRGGNTEAFL. V usage is TRBV20-1 and J usage is TRBJ1-1, with D tentatively TRBD1 (6 bases). Germline CDR1 is DFQATT and CDR2 is SNEGSKA (reference sequence). The V gene lost 1 base and the J gene lost 1 base, with 13 bases spanning the gap. The CDR3 runs 15 residues.

The genes are TRBV11-2 and TRBJ1-6; 10 nucleotides match TRBD1. This CDR3 has 16 residues. The germline V gene encodes CDR1 SGHAT and CDR2 FQNNGV. V was clipped by 4 bases and J by 8 bases; unmatched bases: 8. CDR3 amino acids: CASSSLDRGVDSPLHF. The CDR3 region has the DNA TGTGCCAGCAGCTCTCTGGACAGGGGGGTTGATTCACCCCTCCACTTT.

This clonotype was seen a few times. This chain joins TRBV6-5 and TRBJ2-1, with 14 bases identical to TRBD2. Germline lookup yields CDR1 MNHEY and CDR2 SVGAGI. The V gene end was trimmed by 0 bases and the J gene end by 7 bases; junction bases not matched to a gene: 5. The CDR3 is 17 residues long. The CDR3 loop is CASSYSSTSGGANEQFF. CDR3 DNA: TGTGCCAGCAGTTACTCTTCGACTAGCGGGGGGGCGAATGAGCAGTTCTTC.

In this sample, this clonotype turned up a few times. The rearrangement joins TRBV6-5 to TRBJ1-4; no firm D call. This CDR3 is 12 amino acids long. Trimming removed 2 bases from V and 5 bases from J, with 3 bases in between. Germline V lookup: CDR1 MNHEY, CDR2 SVGAGI. CDR3 amino acids: CASSYANEKLFF. As DNA, the CDR3 is TGTGCCAGCAGTTACGCCAATGAAAAACTGTTTTTT.

The chain links TRBV28 to TRBJ2-5; D remains unclear. Near its end, the DNA agrees better with TRBJ2-7, so the J call may be wrong. Per germline, CDR1 MDHEN and CDR2 SYDVKM. The CDR3 is 16 amino acids. In nucleotides, the CDR3 is TGTGCCAGCAGTTTTCTAAACCACCTCAGCTCCTACGAGCAGTACTTC. Amino acid sequence: CASSFLNHLSSYEQYF.

The genes are TRBV5-1 and TRBJ2-6; a weak D match, TRBD1 (5 bases). This CDR3 is built from 17 residues. Trimming removed 4 bases at V and 4 bases at J, with 18 bases between. Looked up from germline, CDR1 is SGHRS and CDR2 is YFSETQ. The CDR3 here is CASSPLTGSSGANVLTF. The CDR3 DNA reads as TGCGCCAGCAGCCCACTTACAGGTTCTTCGGGGGCCAACGTCCTGACTTTC.

The chain uses TRBV4-1 and TRBJ1-4; perhaps TRBD1 as D (6 bases). The CDR3 runs 16 residues. Trimming took 5 bases from V and 2 from J, leaving 15 bases between them. Germline V gene sequence: CDR1 MGHRA, CDR2 YSYEKL. The CDR3 coding sequence is TGCGCCAGCAGCAGTCGATGGGGGCGGACTAATGAAAAACTGTTTTTT. It encodes CASSSRWGRTNEKLFF.

This sequence joins TRBV3-1 and TRBJ2-3, with D uncertain. The CDR3 is 13 residues long. Germline CDR1 reads LGHDT; CDR2 reads YNNKEL (reference sequence). V gave up 6 bases and J gave up 5 bases, with 12 bases separating them. CDR3 region: CASRPVGGDTQYF. CDR3 DNA: TGTGCCAGCAGGCCCGTGGGCGGAGATACGCAGTATTTT.

The rearrangement uses TRBV29-1 and TRBJ2-1, with 12 positions matching TRBD1. The DNA end lines up better with TRBJ2-7; the J call may be wrong. This CDR3 spans 13 amino acids. Germline loops: CDR1 SQVTM, CDR2 ANQGSEA. DNA of the CDR3: TGCAGCGCGACGGGACAGGGGGCAGTTGAGCAGTACTTC. Its protein product is CSATGQGAVEQYF.

The V gene is TRBV7-3, the J gene TRBJ2-1, with 12 bases lining up with TRBD2. The CDR3 contains 17 residues. Germline lookup yields CDR1 SGHTA and CDR2 FQGTGA. J lost 7 bases, V lost 0 bases, and 7 bases had no gene match. The CDR3 nucleotides read TGTGCCAGCAGCTTAACGGGGACTAGCGGGTATGGGAATGAGCAGTTCTTC. The encoded protein is CASSLTGTSGYGNEQFF.